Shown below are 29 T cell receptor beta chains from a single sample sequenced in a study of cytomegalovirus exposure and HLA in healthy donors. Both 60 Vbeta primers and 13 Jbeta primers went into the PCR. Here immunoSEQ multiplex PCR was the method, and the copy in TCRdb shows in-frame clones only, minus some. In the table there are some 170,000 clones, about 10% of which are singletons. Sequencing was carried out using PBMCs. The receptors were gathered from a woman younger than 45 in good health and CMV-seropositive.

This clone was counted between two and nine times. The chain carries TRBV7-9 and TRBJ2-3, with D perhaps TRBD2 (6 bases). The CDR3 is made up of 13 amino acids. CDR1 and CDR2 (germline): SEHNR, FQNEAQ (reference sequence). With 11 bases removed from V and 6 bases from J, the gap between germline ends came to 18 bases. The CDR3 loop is CAGLARHRDTQYF. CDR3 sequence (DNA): TGTGCCGGTCTAGCGCGTCATAGGGATACGCAGTATTTT.

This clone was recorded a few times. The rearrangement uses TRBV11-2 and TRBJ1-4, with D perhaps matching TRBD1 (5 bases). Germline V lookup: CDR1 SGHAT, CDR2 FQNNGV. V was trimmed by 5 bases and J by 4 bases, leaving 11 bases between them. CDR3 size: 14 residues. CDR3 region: CASSAQVHNEKLFF. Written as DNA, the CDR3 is TGTGCCAGCAGCGCACAGGTTCATAATGAAAAACTGTTTTTT.

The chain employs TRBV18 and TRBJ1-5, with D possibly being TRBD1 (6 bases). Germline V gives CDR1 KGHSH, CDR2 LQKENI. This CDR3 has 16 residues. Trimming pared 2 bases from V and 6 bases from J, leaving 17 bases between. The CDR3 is CASSPGRGGFPQPQHF. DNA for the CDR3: TGTGCCAGCTCACCAGGAAGGGGGGGGTTTCCTCAGCCCCAGCATTTT. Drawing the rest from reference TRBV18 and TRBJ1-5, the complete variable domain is NAGVMQNPRHLVRRRGQEARLRCSPMKGHSHVYWYRQLPEEGLKFMVYLQKENIIDESGMPKERFSAEFPKEGPSILRIQQVVRGDSAAYFCASSPGRGGFPQPQHFGDGTRLSIL.

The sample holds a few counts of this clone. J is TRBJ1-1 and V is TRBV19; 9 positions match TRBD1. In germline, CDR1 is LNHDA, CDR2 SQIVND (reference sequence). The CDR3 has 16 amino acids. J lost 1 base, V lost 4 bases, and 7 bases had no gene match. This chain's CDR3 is CASSTAKGQGNTEAFF. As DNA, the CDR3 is TGTGCCAGTAGTACGGCGAAGGGACAGGGGAACACTGAAGCTTTCTTT.

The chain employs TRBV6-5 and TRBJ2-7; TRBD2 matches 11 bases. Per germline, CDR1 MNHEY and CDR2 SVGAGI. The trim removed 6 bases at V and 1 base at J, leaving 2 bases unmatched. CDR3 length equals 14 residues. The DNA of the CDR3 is TGTGCCAGCAGACTAGCGGGAGCTTCCTACGAGCAGTACTTC. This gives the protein CASRLAGASYEQYF.

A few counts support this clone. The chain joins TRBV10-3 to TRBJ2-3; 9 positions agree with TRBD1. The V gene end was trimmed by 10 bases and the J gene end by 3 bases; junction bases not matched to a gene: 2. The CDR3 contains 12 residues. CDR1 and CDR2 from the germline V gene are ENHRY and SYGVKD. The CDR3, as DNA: TGTGCCACAGGACAGGGGACAGATACGCAGTATTTT. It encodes CATGQGTDTQYF.

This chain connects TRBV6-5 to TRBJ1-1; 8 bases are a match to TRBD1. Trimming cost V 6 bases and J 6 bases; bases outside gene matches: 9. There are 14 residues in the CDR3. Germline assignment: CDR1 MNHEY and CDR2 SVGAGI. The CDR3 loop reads CASSLDRGGAEAFF. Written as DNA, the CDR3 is TGTGCCAGCAGCCTTGACAGGGGCGGGGCTGAAGCTTTCTTT.

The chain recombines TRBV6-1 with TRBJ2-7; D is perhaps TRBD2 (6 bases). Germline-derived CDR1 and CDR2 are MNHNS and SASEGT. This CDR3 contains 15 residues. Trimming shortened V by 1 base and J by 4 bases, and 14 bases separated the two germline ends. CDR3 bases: TGTGCCAGCAGTGAAGAGGGGTACGGGAGTTACGAGCAGTACTTC. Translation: CASSEEGYGSYEQYF.

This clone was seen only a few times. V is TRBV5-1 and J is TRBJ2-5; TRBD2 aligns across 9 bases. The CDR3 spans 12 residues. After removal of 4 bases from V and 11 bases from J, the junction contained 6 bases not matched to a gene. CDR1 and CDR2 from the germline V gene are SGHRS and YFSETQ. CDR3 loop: CASSASSGVQYF. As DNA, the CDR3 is TGCGCCAGCAGCGCGTCTAGCGGGGTGCAGTACTTC.

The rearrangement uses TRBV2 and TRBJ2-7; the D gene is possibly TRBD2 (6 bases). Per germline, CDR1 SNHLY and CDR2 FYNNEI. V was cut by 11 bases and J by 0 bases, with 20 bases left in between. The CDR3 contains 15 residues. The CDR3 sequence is CAGRDFRGLSYEQYF. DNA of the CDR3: TGTGCCGGCCGGGACTTCCGAGGACTCTCCTACGAGCAGTACTTC.

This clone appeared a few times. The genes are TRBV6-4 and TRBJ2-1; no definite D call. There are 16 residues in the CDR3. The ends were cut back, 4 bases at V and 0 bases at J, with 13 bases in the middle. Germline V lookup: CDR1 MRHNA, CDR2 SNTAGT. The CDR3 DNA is TGTGCCAGCAGTGGGGCAGGCCTGAGCTCCTACAATGAGCAGTTCTTC. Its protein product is CASSGAGLSSYNEQFF.

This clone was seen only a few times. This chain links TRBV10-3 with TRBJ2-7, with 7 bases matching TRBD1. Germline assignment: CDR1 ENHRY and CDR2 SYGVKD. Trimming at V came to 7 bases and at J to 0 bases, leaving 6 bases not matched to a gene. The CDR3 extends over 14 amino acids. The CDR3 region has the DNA TGTGCCATCACCGTGGACAGGAGCTCCTACGAGCAGTACTTC. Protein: CAITVDRSSYEQYF.

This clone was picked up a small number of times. The CDR3 region is CASSPQGGTGDTGELFF. For the CDR3, the DNA is TGCGCCAGCAGCCCCCAAGGGGGGACAGGGGACACCGGGGAGCTGTTTTTT. The chain is built from TRBV5-1 and TRBJ2-2; 10 bases match TRBD1. This CDR3 has 17 residues. Trimming at V came to 4 bases and at J to 3 bases, leaving 9 bases not matched to a gene. Per germline, CDR1 SGHRS and CDR2 YFSETQ.

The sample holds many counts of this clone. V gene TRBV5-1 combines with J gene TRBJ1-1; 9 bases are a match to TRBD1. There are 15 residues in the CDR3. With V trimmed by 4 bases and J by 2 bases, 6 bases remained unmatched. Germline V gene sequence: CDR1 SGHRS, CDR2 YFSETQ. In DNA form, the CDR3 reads TGCGCCAGCAGCCGCCTGGGACAGGGTAACACTGAAGCTTTCTTT. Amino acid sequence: CASSRLGQGNTEAFF.

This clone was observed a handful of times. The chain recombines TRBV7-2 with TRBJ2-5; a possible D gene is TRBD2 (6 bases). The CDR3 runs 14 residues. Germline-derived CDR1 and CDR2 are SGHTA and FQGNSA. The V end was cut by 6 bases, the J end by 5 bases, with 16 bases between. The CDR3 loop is CASSRGTPGETQYF. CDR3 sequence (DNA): TGTGCCAGCAGTCGCGGGACTCCCGGGGAGACCCAGTACTTC. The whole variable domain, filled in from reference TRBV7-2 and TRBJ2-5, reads GAGVSQSPSNKVTEKGKDVELRCDPISGHTALYWYRQSLGQGLEFLIYFQGNSAPDKSGLPSDRFSAERTGGSVSTLTIQRTQQEDSAVYLCASSRGTPGETQYFGPGTRLLVL.

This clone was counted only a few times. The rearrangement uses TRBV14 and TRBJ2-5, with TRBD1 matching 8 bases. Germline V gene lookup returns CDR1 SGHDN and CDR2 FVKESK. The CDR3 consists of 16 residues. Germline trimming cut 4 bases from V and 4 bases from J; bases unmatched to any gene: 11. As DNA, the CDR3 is TGTGCCAGCAGCCCGAGGACAGGGACGTGGGGAGAGACCCAGTACTTC. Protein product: CASSPRTGTWGETQYF.

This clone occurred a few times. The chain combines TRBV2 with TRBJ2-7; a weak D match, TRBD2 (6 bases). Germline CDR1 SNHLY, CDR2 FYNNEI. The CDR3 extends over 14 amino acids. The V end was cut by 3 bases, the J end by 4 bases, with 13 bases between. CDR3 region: CASSEYGGLYEQYF. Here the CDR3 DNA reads TGTGCCAGCAGTGAGTACGGGGGTTTGTACGAGCAGTACTTC.

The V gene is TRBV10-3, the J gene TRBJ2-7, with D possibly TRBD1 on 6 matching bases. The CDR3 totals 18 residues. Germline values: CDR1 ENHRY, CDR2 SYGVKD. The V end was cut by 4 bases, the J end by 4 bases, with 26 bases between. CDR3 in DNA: TGTGCCATCAGTGCGAAACCAGGGGCGCACGCTTTAGGATACGAGCAGTACTTC. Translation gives CAISAKPGAHALGYEQYF.

The CDR3 reads CASSYSGGGDEQFF. DNA for the CDR3: TGTGCCAGCAGTTACTCGGGGGGGGGCGATGAGCAGTTCTTC. V gene TRBV6-6 combines with J gene TRBJ2-1; TRBD2 might be the D (7 bases). The germline gives CDR1 MNHNY, CDR2 SVGAGI (reference sequence). This CDR3 has 14 residues. Trimming removed 0 bases from V and 8 bases from J, with 11 bases in between.

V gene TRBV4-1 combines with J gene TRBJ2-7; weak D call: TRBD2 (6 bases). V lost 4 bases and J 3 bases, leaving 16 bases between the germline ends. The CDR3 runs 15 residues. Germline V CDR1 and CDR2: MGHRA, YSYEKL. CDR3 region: CASSPDGGSFYEQYF. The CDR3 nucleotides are TGCGCCAGCAGCCCGGATGGGGGGTCCTTCTACGAGCAGTACTTC.

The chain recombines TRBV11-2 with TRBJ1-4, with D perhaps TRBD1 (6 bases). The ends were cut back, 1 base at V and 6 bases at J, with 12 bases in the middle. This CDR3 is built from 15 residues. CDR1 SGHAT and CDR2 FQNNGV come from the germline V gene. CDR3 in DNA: TGTGCCAGCAGCTTAGGGCAGGGGCGGGATGAAAAACTGTTTTTT. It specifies CASSLGQGRDEKLFF. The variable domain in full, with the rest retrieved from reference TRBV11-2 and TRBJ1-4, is EAGVAQSPRYKIIEKRQSVAFWCNPISGHATLYWYQQILGQGPKLLIQFQNNGVVDDSQLPKDRFSAERLKGVDSTLKIQPAKLEDSAVYLCASSLGQGRDEKLFFGSGTQLSVL.

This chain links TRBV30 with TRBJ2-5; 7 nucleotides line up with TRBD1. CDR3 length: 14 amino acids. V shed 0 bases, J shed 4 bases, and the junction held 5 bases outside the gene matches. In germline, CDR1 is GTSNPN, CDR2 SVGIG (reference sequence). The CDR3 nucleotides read TGTGCCTGGAGTGTGCAGGGGGATTTAGAGACCCAGTACTTC. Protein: CAWSVQGDLETQYF.

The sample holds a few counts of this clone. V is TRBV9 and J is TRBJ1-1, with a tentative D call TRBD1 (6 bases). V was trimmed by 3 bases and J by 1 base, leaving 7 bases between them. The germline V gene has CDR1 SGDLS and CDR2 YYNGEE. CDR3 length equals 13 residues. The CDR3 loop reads CASSAGENTEAFF. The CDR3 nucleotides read TGTGCCAGCAGCGCAGGGGAGAACACTGAAGCTTTCTTT.

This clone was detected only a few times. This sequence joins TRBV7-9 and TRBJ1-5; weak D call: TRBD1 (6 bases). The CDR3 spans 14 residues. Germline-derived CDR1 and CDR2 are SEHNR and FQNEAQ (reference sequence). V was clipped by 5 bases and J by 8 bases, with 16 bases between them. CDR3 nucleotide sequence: TGTGCCAGCAGCCTATCAGGGGCCCGGGAGCCCCAGCATTTT. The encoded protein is CASSLSGAREPQHF.

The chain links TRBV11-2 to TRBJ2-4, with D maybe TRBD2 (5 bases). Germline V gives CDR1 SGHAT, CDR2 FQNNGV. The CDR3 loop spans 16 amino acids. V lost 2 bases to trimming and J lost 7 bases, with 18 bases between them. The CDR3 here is CASSLFLAGLSNIQYF. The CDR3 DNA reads TGTGCCAGCAGCTTATTCCTAGCCGGATTGAGTAACATTCAGTACTTC. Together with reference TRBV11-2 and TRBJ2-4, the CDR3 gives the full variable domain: EAGVAQSPRYKIIEKRQSVAFWCNPISGHATLYWYQQILGQGPKLLIQFQNNGVVDDSQLPKDRFSAERLKGVDSTLKIQPAKLEDSAVYLCASSLFLAGLSNIQYFGAGTRLSVL.

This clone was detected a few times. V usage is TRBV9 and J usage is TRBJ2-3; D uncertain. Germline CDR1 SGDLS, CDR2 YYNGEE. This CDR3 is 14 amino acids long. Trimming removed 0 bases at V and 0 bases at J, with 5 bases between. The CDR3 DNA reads TGTGCCAGCAGCGTAGCCAGAAGCACAGATACGCAGTATTTT. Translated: CASSVARSTDTQYF.

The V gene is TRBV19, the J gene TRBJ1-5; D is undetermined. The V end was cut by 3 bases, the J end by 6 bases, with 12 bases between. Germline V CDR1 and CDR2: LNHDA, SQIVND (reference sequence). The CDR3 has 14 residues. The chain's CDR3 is CASSMIRIAQPQHF. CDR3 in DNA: TGTGCCAGTAGTATGATTAGAATAGCTCAGCCCCAGCATTTT.

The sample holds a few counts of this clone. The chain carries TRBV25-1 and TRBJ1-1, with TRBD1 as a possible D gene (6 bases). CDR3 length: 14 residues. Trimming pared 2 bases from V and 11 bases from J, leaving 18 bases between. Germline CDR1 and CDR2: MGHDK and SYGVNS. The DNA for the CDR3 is TGTGCCAGCAGTGAAGCTCCGGCGGGGGGGCGGGCTTTCTTT. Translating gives CASSEAPAGGRAFF.

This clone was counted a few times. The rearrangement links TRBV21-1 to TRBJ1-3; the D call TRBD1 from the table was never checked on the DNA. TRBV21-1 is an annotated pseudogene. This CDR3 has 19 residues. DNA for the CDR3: TGTGCCAGCAGCTCCCGAACGGACAGGGGGCTCATCTCTGGAAACACCATATATTTT. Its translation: CASSSRTDRGLISGNTIYF.